Below are 22 T cell receptor beta chains sequenced from a single sample in a study of T cell repertoires in cytomegalovirus infection. TCRdb fed the reads into MiXCR, producing one record per CDR3 protein. The data contain hundreds of thousands of distinct CDR3 sequences, around 9.6% of them seen just once; the ten biggest clones take up around 2.5%. The sample taken for sequencing was PBMCs. The receptor set was obtained from a human donor in good health (CMV status not recorded). Some clones in this sample may be carry-over from other donors' samples.

This clonotype was seen ten or more times. This sequence joins TRBV6-6 and TRBJ1-5; D is ambiguous. Between the trimmed V and J ends, which lost 2 bases and 8 bases, there was a span of 19 bases. The CDR3 is 16 residues long. Germline CDR1 and CDR2: MNHNY and SVGAGI (reference sequence). The CDR3 spells CASSYPWRKDPEPQHF. DNA of the CDR3: TGTGCCAGCAGTTACCCCTGGAGGAAGGATCCGGAGCCCCAGCATTTT.

This clonotype was seen ten or more times. The chain employs TRBV7-3 and TRBJ2-3, with D possibly called TRBD1 or TRBD2 (5 bases each). Per germline, CDR1 SGHTA and CDR2 FQGTGA. With 4 bases removed from V and 0 bases from J, the gap between germline ends came to 8 bases. This CDR3 region has 14 residues. The CDR3 loop is CASSYGASTDTQYF. In nucleotides, the CDR3 is TGTGCCAGCAGCTACGGGGCTAGCACAGATACGCAGTATTTT.

The genes are TRBV12-3 or TRBV12-4 and TRBJ1-5; D not certain. The CDR3 runs 16 residues. V lost 7 bases to trimming and J lost 0 bases, with 16 bases between them. The CDR3 coding sequence is TGTGCCAGCACGGGTTTTGGGGATAGTAGCAATCAGCCCCAGCATTTT. Translation: CASTGFGDSSNQPQHF.

At least ten counts were recorded for this clonotype. Written as DNA, the CDR3 is TGCAGTGCTAGAGGCGTTGCGGGGACTGATAACATTCAGTACTTC. Protein sequence: CSARGVAGTDNIQYF. The gene calls are TRBV20-1 and TRBJ2-4; D is perhaps TRBD2 (6 bases). The CDR3 contains 15 residues. The V end lost 1 base, the J end lost 7 bases, and 17 bases lay between the germline ends. Germline CDR1 is DFQATT and CDR2 is SNEGSKA (reference sequence).

This clonotype showed up many times. The V call is TRBV20-1, the J call TRBJ1-6; the D is unclear. The length of the CDR3 is 15 residues. V was cut by 5 bases and J by 8 bases, with 19 bases left in between. The V gene's germline CDR1 is DFQATT and CDR2 SNEGSKA (reference sequence). The CDR3 sequence is CSALTGPRRDSPLHF. CDR3 bases: TGCAGTGCTCTTACCGGGCCCCGGAGAGATTCACCCCTCCACTTT.

This clonotype was counted ten times or more. In DNA, the CDR3 is TGTGCCAGCAGCTTAGACAGGGGCGGGGAGCTGTTTTTT. Protein: CASSLDRGGELFF. The V gene is TRBV7-8, the J gene TRBJ2-2; 7 nucleotides align to TRBD1. V lost 1 base, J lost 7 bases, and 0 bases stayed unmatched. Per the germline V gene, CDR1 is SGHVS and CDR2 is FQNEAQ. The CDR3 totals 13 residues. Drawing the rest from reference TRBV7-8 and TRBJ2-2, the complete variable domain is GAGVSQSPRYKVAKRGQDVALRCDPISGHVSLFWYQQALGQGPEFLTYFQNEAQLDKSGLPSDRFFAERPEGSVSTLKIQRTQQEDSAVYLCASSLDRGGELFFGEGSRLTVL.

This clonotype was seen ten or more times. V and J are TRBV7-2 and TRBJ1-5, with a possible D match to TRBD1 (5 bases). The CDR3 spans 14 residues. V lost 5 bases and J lost 4, with 12 bases in between. Germline V lookup: CDR1 SGHTA, CDR2 FQGNSA. In DNA, the CDR3 is TGTGCCAGCAGCCTTAGGGGCGGAAATCAGCCCCAGCATTTT. It encodes CASSLRGGNQPQHF.

This clonotype was detected ten times or more. This sequence joins TRBV7-2 and TRBJ2-6; TRBD1 matches 7 bases. CDR3 size: 15 residues. Germline CDR1 is SGHTA and CDR2 is FQGNSA. V gave up 5 bases and J gave up 2 bases; unmatched junction bases: 3. Here the CDR3 reads CASSPQGTGANVLTF. The CDR3 DNA follows: TGTGCCAGCAGCCCACAGGGGACTGGGGCCAACGTCCTGACTTTC.

This clonotype was recorded many times. The chain joins TRBV7-2 to TRBJ2-5, with TRBD2 identical over 7 bases. The junction had 8 bases not matched to a gene; V was cut back by 5 bases and J by 5 bases. The CDR3 spans 14 residues. Germline-derived CDR1 and CDR2 are SGHTA and FQGNSA. The CDR3 spells CASSPLPGRETQYF. The CDR3 region has the DNA TGTGCCAGCAGCCCACTACCCGGGAGGGAGACCCAGTACTTC.

There are many counts of this clonotype. The V call is TRBV19, the J call TRBJ2-2; D gene ambiguous. The CDR3 is 14 amino acids. The V end lost 5 bases, the J end lost 6 bases, and 13 bases lay between the germline ends. The germline V gene encodes CDR1 LNHDA and CDR2 SQIVND (reference sequence). The CDR3 sequence is CASSFGSVAGELFF. The CDR3 bases are TGTGCCAGTAGTTTCGGTTCCGTCGCCGGGGAGCTGTTTTTT.

This clonotype was detected ten times or more. V is TRBV14 and J is TRBJ1-1; D perhaps matches TRBD1 (5 bases). The V and J ends lost 0 bases and 7 bases respectively, with 18 bases between them. Germline-derived CDR1 and CDR2 are SGHDN and FVKESK. CDR3 length equals 16 residues. CDR3 in DNA: TGTGCCAGCAGCCAAGATGGGACTTATGCCGGCGGTGAAGCTTTCTTT. Residues: CASSQDGTYAGGEAFF.

This clonotype was counted at least ten times. This chain joins TRBV12-3 or TRBV12-4 and TRBJ2-3; D remains ambiguous. This CDR3 spans 12 amino acids. Deletions cut 1 base from V and 9 bases from J, with 8 bases between. CDR3 DNA: TGTGCCAGCAGTTTAGGGGCGAAGACGCAGTATTTT. Protein sequence: CASSLGAKTQYF.

In its sample, this clonotype was seen many times. The chain employs TRBV7-2 and TRBJ1-4; the match to TRBD1 covers 7 bases. CDR3 length: 14 amino acids. Germline V CDR1 and CDR2: SGHTA, FQGNSA. V trimming: 4 bases; J trimming: 8 bases; junction bases outside the gene matches: 7. The CDR3: CASSWDSRREKLFF. CDR3 in DNA: TGTGCCAGCAGCTGGGACAGTAGGAGGGAAAAACTGTTTTTT.

In its sample, this clonotype was seen many times. This chain joins TRBV13 and TRBJ2-3; 15 bases are a match to TRBD2. V dropped 5 bases and J dropped 4; count of bases not matched to a gene: 10. This CDR3 contains 18 residues. Germline CDR1 reads PRHDT; CDR2 reads FYEKMQ (reference sequence). In nucleotides, the CDR3 is TGTGCCAGCAGCCCCCTATGGACTAGCGGGGGGGCCTCAGATACGCAGTATTTT. Translated: CASSPLWTSGGASDTQYF.

This clonotype was seen repeatedly, ten times or more. V usage is TRBV5-4 and J usage is TRBJ2-2; D is undetermined. The V gene lost 4 bases and the J gene lost 0 bases, with 13 bases spanning the gap. Germline-derived CDR1 and CDR2 are SGHNT and YYREEE (reference sequence). The CDR3 sequence is 16 residues long. In DNA, the CDR3 is TGTGCCAGCAGCCCTGGGTTAGGGCCGAACACCGGGGAGCTGTTTTTT. Translating gives CASSPGLGPNTGELFF.

This clonotype has a count of ten or more. The V and J genes are TRBV7-8 and TRBJ2-5, with D uncertain. CDR1 is SGHVS and CDR2 is FQNEAQ in the germline V gene. This CDR3 spans 14 amino acids. V lost 5 bases, J lost 5 bases, and 15 bases lay in between. The CDR3 coding sequence is TGTGCCAGCAGCCCCCGGAATTTGAGGGAGACCCAGTACTTC. Its translation: CASSPRNLRETQYF. The whole variable domain, filled in from reference TRBV7-8 and TRBJ2-5, reads GAGVSQSPRYKVAKRGQDVALRCDPISGHVSLFWYQQALGQGPEFLTYFQNEAQLDKSGLPSDRFFAERPEGSVSTLKIQRTQQEDSAVYLCASSPRNLRETQYFGPGTRLLVL.

This clonotype was observed many times. This chain connects TRBV10-2 to TRBJ2-2; 8 positions match TRBD1. V was clipped by 6 bases and J by 1 base; unmatched bases: 7. Germline assignment: CDR1 WSHSY and CDR2 SAAADI. The length of the CDR3 is 16 residues. The CDR3 DNA is TGCGCCAGCAGCGACTGGACAGGGAGGAACACCGGGGAGCTGTTTTTT. It yields the protein CASSDWTGRNTGELFF.

This clonotype was seen a few times. The rearrangement links TRBV7-9 to TRBJ1-6; 7 bases are a match to TRBD1. V gave up 3 bases and J gave up 6 bases; unmatched junction bases: 5. Germline V gene sequence: CDR1 SEHNR, CDR2 FQNEAQ (reference sequence). This CDR3 contains 15 residues. The CDR3, as DNA: TGTGCCAGCAGCTTTCTCCGGGACAGTAATTCACCCCTCCACTTT. Its translation is CASSFLRDSNSPLHF.

Ten or more counts support this clonotype. The V gene is TRBV28, the J gene TRBJ1-5; 10 nucleotides line up with TRBD1. The junction had 1 base not matched to a gene; V was cut back by 8 bases and J by 6 bases. Germline V gene lookup returns CDR1 MDHEN and CDR2 SYDVKM. This CDR3 is built from 12 residues. The chain's CDR3 is CASGTGAQPQHF. The CDR3 nucleotides are TGTGCCAGCGGGACAGGGGCTCAGCCCCAGCATTTT.

The V and J genes are TRBV20-1 and TRBJ1-1; D not certain. From germline, CDR1 is DFQATT and CDR2 SNEGSKA (reference sequence). There are 11 residues in the CDR3. V was trimmed by 5 bases and J by 4 bases, leaving 8 bases between them. The CDR3 bases are TGCAGTGCTTACGTCGGCACTGAAGCTTTCTTT. Translation gives CSAYVGTEAFF.

The J gene is TRBJ2-7, the V gene TRBV2, with TRBD2 as a possible D gene (6 bases). Trimming removed 8 bases at V and 3 bases at J, with 11 bases between. Germline-derived CDR1 and CDR2 are SNHLY and FYNNEI. The CDR3 length is 12 residues. The chain's CDR3 is CASGGEVYEQYV. CDR3 coding DNA: TGTGCCAGCGGCGGGGAGGTCTACGAGCAGTACGTC.

At least ten counts were recorded for this clonotype. The V gene is TRBV5-8, the J gene TRBJ2-2; TRBD1 matches 7 bases. The V gene end was trimmed by 1 base and the J gene end by 5 bases; junction bases not matched to a gene: 5. The CDR3 is 15 amino acids. Germline V gene data show CDR1 as SGHTS and CDR2 as YDEGEE. The CDR3 region is CASSLWGQSTGELFF. CDR3 bases: TGTGCCAGCAGCTTGTGGGGACAGTCGACCGGGGAGCTGTTTTTT.